This entry describes one TCR beta chain. The data are from a study of shared clonotypes between healthy human individuals. Naive CD8 cells lacked CD45RO and underwent positive selection for CCR7, leaving out terminally differentiated effector memory CD45RA+ cells. Data came from immunoSEQ multiplex PCR; TCRdb stores just in-frame clones and leaves some out. This table holds about 650,000 clones, around 95% found once. This CDR3 is built from 16 residues. The V segment lost 3 bases and the J segment 2 bases; nucleotides outside the gene matches: 8. CDR1 is LNHDA, CDR2 SQIVND, per germline (reference sequence).

The V call is TRBV19, the J call TRBJ2-3, with 7 bases matching TRBD2. Input material: naive CD8+ T cells sorted from blood. The TCR originated in a woman in her 30s in good health. As DNA, the CDR3 is TGTGCCAGTAGTATCCGGGCGGGAGCCGTCACAGATACGCAGTATTTT. This sequence encodes CASSIRAGAVTDTQYF.